The 23 T cell receptor beta chains presented below share a single source sample, sequenced in a study of Ad26.COV2.S vaccination and SARS-CoV-2 variants. Sample treatment: around 19 received Ad26.COV2.S at low or high dose, single or two shots; about 5 received placebo; per-sample allocation not given. Vaccine and placebo recipients were sampled on day 63 after the first injection. Sequencing used immunoSEQ multiplex PCR; TCRdb keeps in-frame clones, though not all of them. Among roughly 510,000 clones listed, 87% were seen once. Specimen: peripheral blood, collected in a trial of Ad26.COV2.S vaccine versus placebo. These receptors were obtained from a person between 18 and 59 years old who received the Ad26.COV2.S COVID-19 vaccine or a placebo.

The rearrangement uses TRBV29-1 and TRBJ1-2; TRBD1 might be the D (5 bases). Trimming shortened V by 1 base and J by 1 base, and 10 bases separated the two germline ends. The CDR3 extends over 14 amino acids. Germline lookup yields CDR1 SQVTM and CDR2 ANQGSEA. CDR3 nucleotide sequence: TGCAGCGTTGAAGCCCAGGGCCTTAACTATGGCTACACCTTC. It translates to CSVEAQGLNYGYTF.

The V and J genes are TRBV11-3 and TRBJ2-7; 11 nucleotides match TRBD2. The germline V gene has CDR1 SGHNT and CDR2 YENEEA. The CDR3 contains 14 residues. V trimming: 1 base; J trimming: 7 bases; junction bases outside the gene matches: 3. CDR3 sequence reads: CASSLVAGGPEQYF. The CDR3 coding sequence is TGTGCCAGCAGCTTAGTAGCGGGAGGGCCGGAGCAGTACTTC.

The CDR3 coding sequence is TGTGCCAGCAGCGGGTCGAGGGCATATTCACCCCTCCACTTT. It codes for CASSGSRAYSPLHF. The V call is TRBV6-5, the J call TRBJ1-6; no firm D call. CDR3 length: 14 residues. The ends were cut back, 6 bases at V and 8 bases at J, with 14 bases in the middle. CDR1 and CDR2 (germline): MNHEY, SVGAGI.

V and J are TRBV28 and TRBJ1-4, with 7 bases matching TRBD1. The CDR3 is made up of 14 amino acids. Germline V lookup: CDR1 MDHEN, CDR2 SYDVKM. J gave up 5 bases and V 8 bases, and 8 bases lay outside the gene matches. The CDR3 sequence is CASGNRGLNEKLFF. For the CDR3, the DNA is TGTGCCAGCGGAAACAGGGGACTCAATGAAAAACTGTTTTTT. The full variable domain, its missing parts supplied by reference TRBV28 and TRBJ1-4, is DVKVTQSSRYLVKRTGEKVFLECVQDMDHENMFWYRQDPGLGLRLIYFSYDVKMKEKGDIPEGYSVSREKKERFSLILESASTNQTSMYLCASGNRGLNEKLFFGSGTQLSVL.

This chain connects TRBV11-3 to TRBJ2-7; 9 bases agree with TRBD1. V was clipped by 3 bases and J by 1 base; unmatched bases: 4. The germline V gene encodes CDR1 SGHNT and CDR2 YENEEA. The CDR3 loop spans 15 amino acids. CDR3 in DNA: TGTGCCAGCAGCTTTGGGGGGACAGGGTCCTACGAGCAGTACTTC. Its translation is CASSFGGTGSYEQYF.

The chain couples TRBV28 to TRBJ2-7; TRBD2 matches at 7 bases. This CDR3 comprises 15 residues. The germline V gene has CDR1 MDHEN and CDR2 SYDVKM. The V and J ends lost 6 bases and 4 bases, in that order; junction bases with no gene match: 12. The CDR3 is CASSSSGEGLYEQYF. The CDR3 DNA reads TGTGCCAGCAGCTCGTCGGGGGAGGGCCTTTACGAGCAGTACTTC. The whole variable domain, filled in from reference TRBV28 and TRBJ2-7, reads DVKVTQSSRYLVKRTGEKVFLECVQDMDHENMFWYRQDPGLGLRLIYFSYDVKMKEKGDIPEGYSVSREKKERFSLILESASTNQTSMYLCASSSSGEGLYEQYFGPGTRLTVT.

Details on this clone: One end of the junction does not line up with germline, which may come from a read error. The chain employs TRBV28 and TRBJ1-2; perhaps TRBD1 as D (5 bases). Germline V gene lookup returns CDR1 MDHEN and CDR2 SYDVKM. This CDR3 spans 11 amino acids. CDR3 nucleotides: TGTGCCGGCAGTAACAGGTTGGGCTACACCTTC. Protein product: CAGSNRLGYTF.

The chain employs TRBV7-2 and TRBJ2-3, with 8 bases aligning to TRBD1. The CDR3 has 14 residues. J gave up 6 bases and V 4 bases, and 6 bases lay outside the gene matches. Per the germline V gene, CDR1 is SGHTA and CDR2 is FQGNSA. The CDR3 DNA is TGTGCCAGCAGCTCTCAGGGGGCAGGTGATACGCAGTATTTT. This codes for CASSSQGAGDTQYF.

V is TRBV6-5 and J is TRBJ1-3; D unresolved. The V gene lost 4 bases and the J gene lost 4 bases, with 14 bases spanning the gap. Germline values: CDR1 MNHEY, CDR2 SVGAGI. The CDR3 sequence is 15 residues long. CDR3: CASSSLVGSGNTIYF. As DNA, the CDR3 is TGTGCCAGCAGTTCTCTCGTTGGCTCCGGAAACACCATATATTTT.

This chain uses TRBV5-1 with TRBJ2-1; D is possibly TRBD2 (5 bases). Trimming left V 4 bases short and J 7 bases short, with 15 bases between. The CDR3 contains 14 residues. Per germline, CDR1 SGHRS and CDR2 YFSETQ. CDR3 protein: CASSIIAGGNEQFF. As DNA, the CDR3 is TGCGCCAGCAGCATAATAGCTGGAGGAAATGAGCAGTTCTTC. The variable domain in full, with the rest retrieved from reference TRBV5-1 and TRBJ2-1, is KAGVTQTPRYLIKTRGQQVTLSCSPISGHRSVSWYQQTPGQGLQFLFEYFSETQRNKGNFPGRFSGRQFSNSRSEMNVSTLELGDSALYLCASSIIAGGNEQFFGPGTRLTVL.

The rearrangement joins TRBV7-9 to TRBJ1-1; TRBD1 agrees at 12 bases. Per germline, CDR1 SEHNR and CDR2 FQNEAQ (reference sequence). J gave up 6 bases and V 5 bases, and 10 bases lay outside the gene matches. CDR3 length: 16 residues. CDR3 sequence reads: CASSRTPGQGAAEAFF. The CDR3 nucleotides are TGTGCCAGCAGCCGAACGCCGGGACAGGGGGCGGCTGAAGCTTTCTTT. Full variable domain (missing parts from reference TRBV7-9 and TRBJ1-1): DTGVSQNPRHKITKRGQNVTFRCDPISEHNRLYWYRQTLGQGPEFLTYFQNEAQLEKSRLLSDRFSAERPKGSFSTLEIQRTEQGDSAMYLCASSRTPGQGAAEAFFGQGTRLTVV.

The chain couples TRBV6-4 to TRBJ2-7, with 9 nucleotides matching TRBD2. The J segment lost 3 bases and the V segment lost 9 bases, leaving 9 bases of the junction unmatched. Germline lookup yields CDR1 MRHNA and CDR2 SNTAGT. CDR3 length equals 14 residues. The CDR3: CASGTSQLLYEQYF. The CDR3 bases are TGTGCCAGTGGGACTAGCCAACTCCTCTACGAGCAGTACTTC.

CDR3 residues: CASSRADPFGTEAFF. In DNA, the CDR3 is TGCGCCAGCAGTCGTGCCGACCCCTTTGGGACTGAAGCTTTCTTT. The V call is TRBV5-1, the J call TRBJ1-1; the D is unclear. There are 15 residues in the CDR3. CDR1 and CDR2 from the germline V gene are SGHRS and YFSETQ. With 5 bases removed from V and 5 bases from J, the gap between germline ends came to 19 bases.

This sequence joins TRBV12-3 or TRBV12-4 and TRBJ1-2; D is perhaps TRBD1 (5 bases). This CDR3 spans 13 amino acids. Trimming took 4 bases from V and 7 from J, leaving 13 bases between them. The CDR3 DNA reads as TGTGCCAGCAGTTCCACCGGGACCGTTGGCTACACCTTC. It translates to CASSSTGTVGYTF.

The chain has TRBV7-9 and TRBJ1-5, with D unclear. The CDR3 extends over 13 amino acids. Deletions cut 1 base from V and 7 bases from J, with 8 bases between. The germline V gene encodes CDR1 SEHNR and CDR2 FQNEAQ (reference sequence). CDR3: CASSLGARQPQHF. CDR3 nucleotides: TGTGCCAGCAGCTTAGGGGCTCGGCAGCCCCAGCATTTT.

The chain combines TRBV6-6 with TRBJ2-7; 8 bases agree with TRBD2. CDR1 is MNHNY, CDR2 SVGAGI, per germline (reference sequence). The V gene end was trimmed by 2 bases and the J gene end by 6 bases; junction bases not matched to a gene: 6. CDR3 length: 14 amino acids. The CDR3: CASSYLAGGAEQYF. For the CDR3, the DNA is TGTGCCAGCAGTTACCTAGCGGGTGGAGCCGAGCAGTACTTC.

This sequence joins TRBV19 and TRBJ2-1; D is perhaps TRBD1 or TRBD2 (5 bases each). CDR3 length equals 16 residues. Trimming removed 2 bases from V and 1 base from J, with 12 bases in between. The germline CDR1 and CDR2 sequences are LNHDA and SQIVND (reference sequence). The CDR3 loop reads CASSILGPSSYNEQFF. Here the CDR3 DNA reads TGTGCCAGTAGTATATTGGGACCTTCTTCCTACAATGAGCAGTTCTTC.

The V gene is TRBV2, the J gene TRBJ2-2; TRBD2 agrees at 9 bases. The V gene's germline CDR1 is SNHLY and CDR2 FYNNEI. V lost 7 bases to trimming and J lost 4 bases; unmatched junction nucleotides: 7. The CDR3 runs 15 residues. This CDR3 reads CASKNSGSGTGELFF. For the CDR3, the DNA is TGTGCCAGCAAGAATAGCGGGAGTGGCACCGGGGAGCTGTTTTTT.

This rearrangement joins TRBV28 to TRBJ2-3; no firm D call. Germline CDR1 reads MDHEN; CDR2 reads SYDVKM. V was clipped by 7 bases and J by 6 bases, with 11 bases between them. CDR3 length: 12 residues. The CDR3 region has the DNA TGTGCCAGCAAGTCCCTTACGGATACGCAGTATTTT. Translating it yields CASKSLTDTQYF.

The chain couples TRBV9 to TRBJ1-1, with D possibly being TRBD1 (6 bases). The V gene lost 0 bases and the J gene lost 4 bases, with 10 bases spanning the gap. This CDR3 comprises 14 residues. The germline V gene encodes CDR1 SGDLS and CDR2 YYNGEE. CDR3 DNA: TGTGCCAGCAGCGTAGCTCCAGGGGCCACTGAAGCTTTCTTT. Its translation: CASSVAPGATEAFF.

The chain joins TRBV7-3 to TRBJ1-1; D not certain. The CDR3 consists of 15 residues. The germline V gene encodes CDR1 SGHTA and CDR2 FQGTGA. The V end was cut by 1 base, the J end by 4 bases, with 13 bases between. CDR3 DNA sequence: TGTGCCAGCAGCTTAAGGGTCGGGGTACCCACTGAAGCTTTCTTT. Protein product: CASSLRVGVPTEAFF.

This clone was detected once. The sample carries other DNA sequences with the same CDR3. V and J are TRBV11-3 and TRBJ2-1; 8 bases are a match to TRBD1. Germline V lookup: CDR1 SGHNT, CDR2 YENEEA. The CDR3 consists of 13 residues. V dropped 2 bases and J dropped 7; count of bases not matched to a gene: 1. The CDR3 protein is CASSLNRGNEQFF. In DNA, the CDR3 is TGTGCCAGCAGCTTAAACAGGGGGAATGAGCAGTTCTTC.

The rearrangement joins TRBV7-2 to TRBJ2-7; D perhaps matches TRBD1 (6 bases). CDR1 and CDR2 from the germline V gene are SGHTA and FQGNSA. The CDR3 runs 17 residues. V gave up 1 base and J gave up 3 bases, with 19 bases separating them. CDR3 residues: CASSLVTTGKTYYEQYF. The CDR3 DNA follows: TGTGCCAGCAGCTTAGTAACCACAGGGAAGACTTACTACGAGCAGTACTTC.